Below are 19 T cell receptor beta chains sequenced from a single sample in a study of blood T cell repertoires in COVID-19. Measured with immunoSEQ multiplex PCR; TCRdb has only the in-frame clones, and not every one. The sample lists 150,000 to 200,000 clones; just over 85% were seen once. The sequenced sample consisted of PBMCs or T cells enriched from blood (not recorded which). These receptors originate from a woman between 18 and 29 years old who had recovered from COVID-19.

The chain is built from TRBV7-9 and TRBJ1-1; D is perhaps TRBD1 (6 bases). V shed 8 bases and J shed 7 bases, with 17 bases lying between them. CDR3 length: 13 amino acids. Looked up from germline, CDR1 is SEHNR and CDR2 is FQNEAQ (reference sequence). The CDR3 nucleotides are TGTGCCAGCCGTCGGACAGAAGGTTTTGAAGCTTTCTTT. It translates to CASRRTEGFEAFF.

The CDR3 nucleotides are TGTGCCAGCAGCTTGGGGACAGGGAGCTCCTATAATTCACCCCTCCACTTT. This translates into CASSLGTGSSYNSPLHF. This chain joins TRBV7-8 and TRBJ1-6; the match to TRBD1 covers 9 bases. CDR1 SGHVS and CDR2 FQNEAQ come from the germline V gene. The CDR3 is made up of 17 amino acids. V was clipped by 3 bases and J by 0 bases; unmatched bases: 3.

The chain links TRBV5-6 to TRBJ2-5; no definite D call. In germline, CDR1 is SGHDT, CDR2 YYEEEE. The CDR3 is 13 amino acids. V shed 2 bases and J shed 5 bases, with 10 bases lying between them. The CDR3, as DNA: TGTGCCAGCAGCTTCAGGCCCTGGGAGACCCAGTACTTC. Its translation is CASSFRPWETQYF.

The rearrangement links TRBV28 to TRBJ1-1; D is unclear. CDR1 is MDHEN, CDR2 SYDVKM, per germline. V was shortened by 5 bases and J by 9 bases, with 10 bases between the two germline ends. This CDR3 has 11 amino acids. CDR3 bases: TGTGCCAGCAGTAACAGTAGACAAGCTTTCTTT. It specifies CASSNSRQAFF.

This sequence joins TRBV2 and TRBJ1-5; D gene unclear. Germline V gives CDR1 SNHLY, CDR2 FYNNEI. The CDR3 consists of 14 residues. V lost 7 bases to trimming and J lost 4 bases, with 14 bases between them. CDR3 coding DNA: TGTGCCAGCACTTTGGCCAGGAATAATCAGCCCCAGCATTTT. Residues: CASTLARNNQPQHF.

This rearrangement joins TRBV27 to TRBJ1-6; tentative D call: TRBD1 (6 bases). The germline V gene encodes CDR1 MNHEY and CDR2 SMNVEV (reference sequence). The V end lost 5 bases, the J end lost 13 bases, and 18 bases lay between the germline ends. The CDR3 runs to 14 residues. The CDR3 is CASSRGGVSTPLHF. CDR3 DNA sequence: TGTGCCAGCAGTAGGGGGGGGGTTTCGACCCCCCTCCACTTT.

The chain employs TRBV2 and TRBJ1-4; D unresolved. The germline V gene has CDR1 SNHLY and CDR2 FYNNEI. The CDR3 runs to 16 residues. V was shortened by 6 bases and J by 3 bases, with 17 bases between the two germline ends. The CDR3 spells CASRGGVDGANEKLFF. The DNA for the CDR3 is TGTGCCAGCAGGGGTGGAGTCGACGGAGCTAATGAAAAACTGTTTTTT.

This chain links TRBV3-1 (or the pseudogene TRBV3-2) with TRBJ2-2; D remains ambiguous. Trimming left V 6 bases short and J 7 bases short, with 9 bases between. CDR1 is LGHDT and CDR2 is YNNKEL in the germline V gene (reference sequence). This CDR3 has 12 amino acids. The CDR3 region has the DNA TGTGCCAGCAGACGCCTCGGCGGGGAGCTGTTTTTT. This sequence encodes CASRRLGGELFF.

This clone has just a few counts. This chain uses TRBV25-1 with TRBJ1-5; possible D gene TRBD1, 5 bases. Germline values: CDR1 MGHDK, CDR2 SYGVNS. CDR3 length: 13 amino acids. Trimming cost V 5 bases and J 5 bases, with 10 bases left between them. CDR3 bases: TGTGCCAGCAGTCAGGGTTGGGATCAGCCCCAGCATTTT. Protein product: CASSQGWDQPQHF.

V is TRBV7-2 and J is TRBJ2-1, with TRBD2 matching over 8 bases. CDR3 length equals 14 residues. The J segment lost 8 bases and the V segment lost 6 bases, leaving 9 bases of the junction unmatched. Germline loops: CDR1 SGHTA, CDR2 FQGNSA. CDR3 nucleotide sequence: TGTGCCAGCAGGACGGGGGGGTTTCGAGATGAGCAGTTCTTC. It translates to CASRTGGFRDEQFF. The full variable domain, with the rest looked up from reference TRBV7-2 and TRBJ2-1, is GAGVSQSPSNKVTEKGKDVELRCDPISGHTALYWYRQSLGQGLEFLIYFQGNSAPDKSGLPSDRFSAERTGGSVSTLTIQRTQQEDSAVYLCASRTGGFRDEQFFGPGTRLTVL.

This chain connects TRBV30 to TRBJ1-1, with a possible D match to TRBD1 (5 bases). Germline loops: CDR1 GTSNPN, CDR2 SVGIG (reference sequence). The CDR3 covers 12 residues. The V end was cut by 2 bases, the J end by 7 bases, with 11 bases between. The CDR3 coding sequence is TGTGCCTGGAGTCCAAAGACAGATGAAGCTTTCTTT. Translated: CAWSPKTDEAFF.

This clone was found once. The chain combines TRBV10-1 with TRBJ2-3; no clear D gene. The CDR3 extends over 14 amino acids. Germline CDR1 reads WNHNN; CDR2 reads SYGVQD (reference sequence). V was cut by 3 bases and J by 2 bases, with 9 bases left in between. Written as DNA, the CDR3 is TGCGCCAGCAGTGATGGCCAGAACACAGATACGCAGTATTTT. Protein product: CASSDGQNTDTQYF.

This clone was seen just once. The gene calls are TRBV27 and TRBJ1-1; a weak D match, TRBD1 (6 bases). The CDR3 is 15 amino acids. Germline CDR1 is MNHEY and CDR2 is SMNVEV (reference sequence). V lost 7 bases and J 4 bases, leaving 19 bases between the germline ends. The CDR3 DNA reads as TGTGCCAGCATCCAACAGGGTTTGTTGGGCACTGAAGCTTTCTTT. Encoded protein: CASIQQGLLGTEAFF.

V and J are TRBV20-1 and TRBJ1-6; D is unresolved. Looked up from germline, CDR1 is DFQATT and CDR2 is SNEGSKA (reference sequence). With 3 bases removed from V and 4 bases from J, the gap between germline ends came to 7 bases. CDR3 size: 13 residues. CDR3 sequence (DNA): TGCAGTGCTAGTGGCGGATATAATTCACCCCTCCACTTT. Translating gives CSASGGYNSPLHF.

A single count supports this clone. The chain uses TRBV29-1 and TRBJ1-2; D is uncertain. V was shortened by 0 bases and J by 6 bases, with 17 bases between the two germline ends. Germline values: CDR1 SQVTM, CDR2 ANQGSEA. This CDR3 spans 15 amino acids. The CDR3 DNA reads as TGCAGCGTTGAAGATCTAAGGCAGGTCCGCCATGGCTACACCTTC. Translated, it gives CSVEDLRQVRHGYTF.

J is TRBJ2-3 and V is TRBV4-1; no reliable D call. Trimming took 1 base from V and 2 from J, leaving 13 bases between them. Germline V CDR1 and CDR2: MGHRA, YSYEKL. This CDR3 is built from 16 residues. CDR3 sequence reads: CASSQVGSVYTDTQYF. CDR3 sequence (DNA): TGCGCCAGCAGCCAAGTCGGGTCAGTTTACACAGATACGCAGTATTTT.

V gene TRBV28 combines with J gene TRBJ2-7, with D tentatively TRBD1 (6 bases). This CDR3 is built from 13 residues. Germline lookup yields CDR1 MDHEN and CDR2 SYDVKM. V was cut by 6 bases and J by 1 base, with 10 bases left in between. The CDR3 sequence is CASRPTGSYEQYF. Written as DNA, the CDR3 is TGTGCCAGCAGGCCAACAGGGTCCTACGAGCAGTACTTC.

The V and J genes are TRBV7-8 and TRBJ2-3; 10 nucleotides align to TRBD2. This CDR3 comprises 15 residues. J was trimmed by 3 bases and V by 5 bases; bases with no gene match: 5. Germline V gene sequence: CDR1 SGHVS, CDR2 FQNEAQ. In DNA, the CDR3 is TGTGCCAGCAGCCCGAGGACTAGCGGTACAGATACGCAGTATTTT. It is translated as CASSPRTSGTDTQYF.

The chain combines TRBV11-2 with TRBJ2-7; D might be TRBD2 (6 bases). Germline V gives CDR1 SGHAT, CDR2 FQNNGV. Trimming shortened V by 4 bases and J by 4 bases, and 14 bases separated the two germline ends. The CDR3 is 14 amino acids. The CDR3 DNA reads TGTGCCAGCAGCTCGACGGGACTGTGGTACGAGCAGTACTTC. Translating it yields CASSSTGLWYEQYF.